Following are 6 T cell receptor beta chains from one sample sequenced in a study of blood T cell repertoires in COVID-19. Here immunoSEQ multiplex PCR was the method, and the copy in TCRdb shows in-frame clones only, minus some. The sample has some 200,000 clones, approximately 79% seen once. The sequenced sample consisted of PBMCs or T cells enriched from blood (not recorded which). The receptors originated from an older woman with acute COVID-19.

The V gene is TRBV15, the J gene TRBJ2-1; 7 bases are shared with TRBD2. Germline V gene data show CDR1 as LNHNV and CDR2 as YYDKDF (reference sequence). Unmatched junction bases numbered 13, after V lost 0 bases and J lost 5 bases. There are 18 residues in the CDR3. DNA of the CDR3: TGTGCCACCAGCAGAGATGTGGGGAGCCAGCGGGGCCACAATGAGCAGTTCTTC. This translates into CATSRDVGSQRGHNEQFF. The full variable domain, completed using reference TRBV15 and TRBJ2-1, is DAMVIQNPRYQVTQFGKPVTLSCSQTLNHNVMYWYQQKSSQAPKLLFHYYDKDFNNEADTPDNFQSRRPNTSFCFLDIRSPGLGDTAMYLCATSRDVGSQRGHNEQFFGPGTRLTVL.

The chain has TRBV4-3 and TRBJ2-3, with D perhaps TRBD2 (6 bases). The CDR3 has 17 amino acids. With 4 bases removed from V and 0 bases from J, the gap between germline ends came to 17 bases. The germline V gene encodes CDR1 LGHNA and CDR2 YSLEER. CDR3 sequence (DNA): TGCGCCAGCAGCCCTGAGATTGTGGGACTTAGCACAGATACGCAGTATTTT. Protein product: CASSPEIVGLSTDTQYF.

The chain links TRBV29-1 to TRBJ1-2; D is possibly TRBD1 (5 bases). Germline-derived CDR1 and CDR2 are SQVTM and ANQGSEA. The V gene lost 4 bases and the J gene lost 0 bases, with 21 bases spanning the gap. The CDR3 has 17 residues. This CDR3 reads CSVAGGDAGGSNYGYTF. The CDR3 DNA follows: TGCAGCGTTGCGGGAGGGGACGCGGGGGGATCTAACTATGGCTACACCTTC. Together with reference TRBV29-1 and TRBJ1-2, the CDR3 gives the full variable domain: SAVISQKPSRDICQRGTSLTIQCQVDSQVTMMFWYRQQPGQSLTLIATANQGSEATYESGFVIDKFPISRPNLTFSTLTVSNMSPEDSSIYLCSVAGGDAGGSNYGYTFGSGTRLTVV.

The chain uses TRBV9 and TRBJ2-5, with D possibly being TRBD1 (7 bases). V lost 3 bases and J lost 4, with 16 bases in between. The CDR3 has 15 amino acids. From germline, CDR1 is SGDLS and CDR2 YYNGEE. In nucleotides, the CDR3 is TGTGCCAGCAGCGCGATGGAGGGGGCCTCAGAGACCCAGTACTTC. It yields the protein CASSAMEGASETQYF.

The CDR3 spells CSASRVGGSMYNSPLHF. DNA for the CDR3: TGCAGTGCTAGTCGGGTGGGGGGTTCGATGTATAATTCACCCCTCCACTTT. The genes are TRBV20-1 and TRBJ1-6; D is possibly TRBD1 (5 bases). Germline V lookup: CDR1 DFQATT, CDR2 SNEGSKA (reference sequence). The V and J ends lost 3 bases and 4 bases respectively, with 19 bases between them. CDR3 length equals 17 residues.

The chain uses TRBV11-2 and TRBJ1-2; TRBD1 agrees at 12 bases. Looked up from germline, CDR1 is SGHAT and CDR2 is FQNNGV. J gave up 6 bases and V 5 bases, and 7 bases lay outside the gene matches. The CDR3 is made up of 15 amino acids. The CDR3 is CASSDTGTGGHGYTF. CDR3 bases: TGTGCCAGCAGCGATACCGGGACAGGGGGCCATGGCTACACCTTC.